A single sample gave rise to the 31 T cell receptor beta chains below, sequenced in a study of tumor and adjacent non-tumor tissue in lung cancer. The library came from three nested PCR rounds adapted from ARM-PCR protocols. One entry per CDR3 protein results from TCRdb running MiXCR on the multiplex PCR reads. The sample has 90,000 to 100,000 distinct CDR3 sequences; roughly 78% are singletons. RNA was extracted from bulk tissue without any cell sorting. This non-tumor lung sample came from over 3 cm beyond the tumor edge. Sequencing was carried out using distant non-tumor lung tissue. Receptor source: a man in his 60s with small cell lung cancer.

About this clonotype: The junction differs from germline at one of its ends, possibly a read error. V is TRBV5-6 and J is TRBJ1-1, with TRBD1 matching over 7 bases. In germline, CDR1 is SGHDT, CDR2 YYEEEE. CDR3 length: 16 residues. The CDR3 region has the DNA TGTGACAGCAGCTTGGTCTCCGGGACAGCGAACACCGAAGCTTTCTTT. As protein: CDSSLVSGTANTEAFF.

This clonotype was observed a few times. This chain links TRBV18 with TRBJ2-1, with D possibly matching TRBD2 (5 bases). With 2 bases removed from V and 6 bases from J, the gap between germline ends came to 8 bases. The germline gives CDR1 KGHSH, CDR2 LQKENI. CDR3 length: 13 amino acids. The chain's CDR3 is CASSPSAGNEQFF. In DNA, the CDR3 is TGTGCCAGCTCACCAAGCGCGGGCAATGAGCAGTTCTTC.

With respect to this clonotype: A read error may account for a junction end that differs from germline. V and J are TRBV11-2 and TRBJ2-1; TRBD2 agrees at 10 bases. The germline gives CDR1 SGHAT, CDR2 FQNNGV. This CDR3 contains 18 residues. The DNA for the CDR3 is TGTGTGAGCAGCTTAGGAGTAGCGGGAGGCTACTACTACACTGAGCAGTTCTTC. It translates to CVSSLGVAGGYYYTEQFF.

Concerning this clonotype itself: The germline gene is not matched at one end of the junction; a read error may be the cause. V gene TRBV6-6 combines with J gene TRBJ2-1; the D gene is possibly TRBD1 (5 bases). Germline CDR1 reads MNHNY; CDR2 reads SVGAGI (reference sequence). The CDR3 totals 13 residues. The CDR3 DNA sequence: TGTGCCAACAGTCCAGGGCTCTACAATGAGCGGTTCTTC. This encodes CANSPGLYNERFF.

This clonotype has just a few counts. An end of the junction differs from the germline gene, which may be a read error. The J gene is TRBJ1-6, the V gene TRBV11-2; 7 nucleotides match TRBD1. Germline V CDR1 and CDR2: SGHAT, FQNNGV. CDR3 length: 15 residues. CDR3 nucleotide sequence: TGTGCCAGCAGCCGGATTGGACAGGTTAATTCACTCCTCCACTTT. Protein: CASSRIGQVNSLLHF. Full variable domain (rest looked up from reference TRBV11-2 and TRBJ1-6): EAGVAQSPRYKIIEKRQSVAFWCNPISGHATLYWYQQILGQGPKLLIQFQNNGVVDDSQLPKDRFSAERLKGVDSTLKIQPAKLEDSAVYLCASSRIGQVNSLLHFGNGTRLTVT.

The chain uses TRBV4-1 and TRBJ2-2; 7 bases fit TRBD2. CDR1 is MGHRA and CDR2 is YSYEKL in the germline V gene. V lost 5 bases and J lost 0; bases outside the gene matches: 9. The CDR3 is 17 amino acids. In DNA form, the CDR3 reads TGCGCCAGCAGCTCCCAGACTAGCAAGACGAACACCGGGGAGCTGTTTTTT. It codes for CASSSQTSKTNTGELFF.

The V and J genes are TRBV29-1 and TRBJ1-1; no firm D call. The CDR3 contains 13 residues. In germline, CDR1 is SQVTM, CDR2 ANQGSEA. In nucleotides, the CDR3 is TGCATCCTACTCAGCTCTTATAATACTGAAGCTTTCTTT. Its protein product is CILLSSYNTEAFF.

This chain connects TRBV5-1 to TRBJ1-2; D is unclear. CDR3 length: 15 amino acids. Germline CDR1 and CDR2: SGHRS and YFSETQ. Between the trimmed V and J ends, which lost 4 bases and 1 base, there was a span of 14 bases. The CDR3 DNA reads TGCGCCAGCAGCGAAGAACAGAGGAATAACTATGGCTACACCTTC. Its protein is CASSEEQRNNYGYTF.

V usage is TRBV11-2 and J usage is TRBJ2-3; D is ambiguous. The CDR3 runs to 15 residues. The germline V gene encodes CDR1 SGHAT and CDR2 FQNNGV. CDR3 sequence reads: CDSSLGGLGKDTQYF. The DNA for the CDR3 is TGTGATAGCAGCTTAGGTGGGCTTGGTAAAGATACGCAGTATTTT.

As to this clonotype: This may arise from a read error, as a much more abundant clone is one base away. CDR3 in amino acids: CAWTLSTDMQYF. Written as DNA, the CDR3 is TGTGCCTGGACGCTTAGCACAGATATGCAGTATTTT. The chain carries TRBV30 and TRBJ2-3; no clear D gene. The length of the CDR3 is 12 residues. Per germline, CDR1 GTSNPN and CDR2 SVGIG (reference sequence).

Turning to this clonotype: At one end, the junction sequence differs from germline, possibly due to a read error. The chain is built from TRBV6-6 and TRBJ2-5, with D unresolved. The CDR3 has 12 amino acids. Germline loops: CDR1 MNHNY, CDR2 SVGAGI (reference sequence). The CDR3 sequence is CASKLDQETQYF. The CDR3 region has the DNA TGTGCCAGCAAGCTAGACCAGGAGACCCAGTACTTC.

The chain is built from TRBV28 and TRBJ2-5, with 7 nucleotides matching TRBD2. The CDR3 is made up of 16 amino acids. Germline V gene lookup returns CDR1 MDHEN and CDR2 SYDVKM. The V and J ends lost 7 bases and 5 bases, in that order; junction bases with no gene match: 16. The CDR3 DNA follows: TGTGCCAGCAACCCGGGACGGGAGGCCTTCGGGGAGACCCAGTACTTC. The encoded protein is CASNPGREAFGETQYF.

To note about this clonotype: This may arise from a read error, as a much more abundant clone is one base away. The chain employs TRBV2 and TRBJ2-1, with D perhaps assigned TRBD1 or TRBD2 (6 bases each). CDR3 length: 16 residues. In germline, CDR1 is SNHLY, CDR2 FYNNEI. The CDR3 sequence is CVSRAPGASTYNEQFF. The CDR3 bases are TGTGTCAGCAGGGCTCCGGGGGCTTCCACCTACAATGAGCAGTTCTTC.

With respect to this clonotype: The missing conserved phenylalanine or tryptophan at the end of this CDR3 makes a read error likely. The CDR3 region has the DNA TGTGCCAACAGTGAGACTAGGGGGCAAGTCGGGGAGCTGTTTTTG. Translation gives CANSETRGQVGELFL. V usage is TRBV6-1 and J usage is TRBJ2-2; a weak D match, TRBD1 (7 bases). CDR3 length: 15 amino acids. Germline lookup yields CDR1 MNHNS and CDR2 SASEGT.

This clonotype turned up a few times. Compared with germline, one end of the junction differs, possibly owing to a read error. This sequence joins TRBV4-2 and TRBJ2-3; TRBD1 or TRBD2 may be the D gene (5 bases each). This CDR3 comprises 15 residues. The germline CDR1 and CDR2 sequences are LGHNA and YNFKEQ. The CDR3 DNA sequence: TGTGCCAGCAACCAAGAGGGGCAGGGAATAGATACGCAGTATTTT. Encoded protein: CASNQEGQGIDTQYF.

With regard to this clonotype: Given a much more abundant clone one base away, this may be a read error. The CDR3 DNA reads as TGCAGTGTTAGGGGCCCGGGACTAGCGGGAGTGAATTCCTACAATGAGCAGTTCTTC. Translated: CSVRGPGLAGVNSYNEQFF. The gene calls are TRBV20-1 and TRBJ2-1; 14 bases align to TRBD2. Unmatched junction bases numbered 15, after V lost 7 bases and J lost 1 base. Germline values: CDR1 DFQATT, CDR2 SNEGSKA (reference sequence). The CDR3 extends over 19 amino acids.

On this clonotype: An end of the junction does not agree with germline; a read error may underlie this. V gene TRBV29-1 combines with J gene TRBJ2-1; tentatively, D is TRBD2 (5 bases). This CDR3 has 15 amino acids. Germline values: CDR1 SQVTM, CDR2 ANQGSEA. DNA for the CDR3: TGCAGCGTTGAATTAGCGTGTAATCCCTACAATGAACAGTTCTTC. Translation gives CSVELACNPYNEQFF.

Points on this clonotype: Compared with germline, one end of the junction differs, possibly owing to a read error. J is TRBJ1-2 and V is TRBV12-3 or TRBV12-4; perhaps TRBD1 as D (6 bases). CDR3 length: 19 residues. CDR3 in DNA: TGCGCCAGCAGTTTAGGGAGGGGGGGATTTGCTTACCTTAACTATGGCTACACCTTC. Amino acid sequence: CASSLGRGGFAYLNYGYTF.

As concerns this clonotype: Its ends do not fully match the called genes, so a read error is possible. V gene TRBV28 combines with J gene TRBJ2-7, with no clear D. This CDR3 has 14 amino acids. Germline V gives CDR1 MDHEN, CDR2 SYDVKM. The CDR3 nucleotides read TGTGCCAGCAGTTTCGCTAGTGGAGTCTACGGGCAGTACTTC. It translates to CASSFASGVYGQYF.

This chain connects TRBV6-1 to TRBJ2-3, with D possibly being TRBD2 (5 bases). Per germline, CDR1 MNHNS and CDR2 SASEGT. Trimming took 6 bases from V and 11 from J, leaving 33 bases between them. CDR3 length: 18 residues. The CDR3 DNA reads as TGTGCCAGCAGCTCCCTAGAGGCAGGACTCTTGGACTCGGAGCAGCAGTATTTT. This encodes CASSSLEAGLLDSEQQYF.

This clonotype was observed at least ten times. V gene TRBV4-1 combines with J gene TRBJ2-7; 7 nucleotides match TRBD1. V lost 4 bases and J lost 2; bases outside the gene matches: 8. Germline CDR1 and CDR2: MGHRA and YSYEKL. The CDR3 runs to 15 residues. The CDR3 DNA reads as TGCGCCAGCAGCCCTCGCCTGACAGGGACCTACGAGCAGTACTTC. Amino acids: CASSPRLTGTYEQYF.

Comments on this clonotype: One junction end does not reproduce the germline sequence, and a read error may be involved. CDR3: CASAGSGIYNEQFF. The CDR3, as DNA: TGTGCCAGCGCCGGCAGCGGGATTTACAATGAACAGTTCTTC. The chain is built from TRBV6-1 and TRBJ2-1; 7 bases line up with TRBD2. The CDR3 extends over 14 amino acids. Germline V gene lookup returns CDR1 MNHNS and CDR2 SASEGT.

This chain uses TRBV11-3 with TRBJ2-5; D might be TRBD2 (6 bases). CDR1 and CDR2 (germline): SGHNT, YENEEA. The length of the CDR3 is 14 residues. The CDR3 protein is CVNSPGLAEETQYF. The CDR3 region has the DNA TGTGTCAACAGCCCGGGATTAGCGGAAGAGACCCAGTACTTC.

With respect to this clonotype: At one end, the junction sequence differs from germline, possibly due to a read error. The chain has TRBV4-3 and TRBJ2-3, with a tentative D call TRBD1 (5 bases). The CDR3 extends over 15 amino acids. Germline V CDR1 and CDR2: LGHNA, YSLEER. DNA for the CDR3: TGCGCCAGCAGCCAAGTATGGATTTCGACAGATACGCGGTATTTT. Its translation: CASSQVWISTDTRYF.

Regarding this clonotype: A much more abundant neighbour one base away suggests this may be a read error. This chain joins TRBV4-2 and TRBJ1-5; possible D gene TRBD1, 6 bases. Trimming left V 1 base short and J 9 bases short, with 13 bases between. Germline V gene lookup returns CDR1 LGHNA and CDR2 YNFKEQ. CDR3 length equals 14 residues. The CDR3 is CASSQVIGGAPQHF. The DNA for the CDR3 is TGTGCCAGCAGCCAAGTCATTGGGGGGGCGCCCCAGCATTTT.

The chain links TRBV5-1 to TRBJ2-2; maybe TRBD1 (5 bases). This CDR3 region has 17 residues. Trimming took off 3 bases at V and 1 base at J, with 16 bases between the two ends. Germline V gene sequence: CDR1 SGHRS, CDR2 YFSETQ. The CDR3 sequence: CASSWPRVQGNTGELFF. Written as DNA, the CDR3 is TGCGCCAGCAGCTGGCCTCGGGTTCAGGGGAACACCGGGGAGCTGTTTTTT.

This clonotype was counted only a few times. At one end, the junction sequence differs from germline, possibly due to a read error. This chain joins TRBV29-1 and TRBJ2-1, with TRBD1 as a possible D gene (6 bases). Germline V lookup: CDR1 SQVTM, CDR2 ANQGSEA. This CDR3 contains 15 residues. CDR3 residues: CSVAHLDREGNEQFF. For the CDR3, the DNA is TGCAGTGTTGCACATCTGGACAGAGAGGGGAATGAGCAGTTCTTC.

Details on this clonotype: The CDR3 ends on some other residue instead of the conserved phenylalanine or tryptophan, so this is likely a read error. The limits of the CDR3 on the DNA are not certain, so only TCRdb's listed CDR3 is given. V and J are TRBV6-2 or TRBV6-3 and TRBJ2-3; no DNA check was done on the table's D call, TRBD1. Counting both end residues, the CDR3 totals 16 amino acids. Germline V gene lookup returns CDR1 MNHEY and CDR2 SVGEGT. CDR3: CDRSNQQGRRTDTKYL.

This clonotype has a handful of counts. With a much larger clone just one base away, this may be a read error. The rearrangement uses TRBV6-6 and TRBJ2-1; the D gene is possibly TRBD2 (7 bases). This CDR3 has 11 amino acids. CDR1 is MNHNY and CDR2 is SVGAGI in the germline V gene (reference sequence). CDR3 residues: CANSYMGGGFF. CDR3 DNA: TGTGCCAACAGTTACATGGGAGGGGGGTTCTTC.

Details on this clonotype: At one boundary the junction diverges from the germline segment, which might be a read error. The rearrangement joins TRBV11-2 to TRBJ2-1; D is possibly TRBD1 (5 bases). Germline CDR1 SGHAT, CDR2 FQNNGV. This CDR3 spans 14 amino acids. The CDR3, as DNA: TGTACCAGCAGCTTAGAGGCAGGGTTGGCCGAGCAGTTCTTC. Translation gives CTSSLEAGLAEQFF.

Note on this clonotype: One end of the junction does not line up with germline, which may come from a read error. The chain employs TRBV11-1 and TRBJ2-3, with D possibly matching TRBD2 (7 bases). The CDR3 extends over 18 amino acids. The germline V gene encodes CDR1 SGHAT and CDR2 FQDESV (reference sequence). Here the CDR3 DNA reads TGTGCGAGCAACTCCGGACTAGGGGGAGGGCCGGTGGCGGATACGCAGTATTTT. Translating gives CASNSGLGGGPVADTQYF.